A single sample is the source of the 22 T cell receptor beta chains below, sequenced in a study of OX40 agonist ivuxolimab in advanced cancers. The protocol was immunoSEQ multiplex PCR, while the TCRdb copy is restricted to in-frame clones and leaves out a portion. The sample records about 27,000 clones, about 85% being singletons. The sample was CD4+ or CD8+ T cells sorted from blood, taken in a trial of the OX40 agonist ivuxolimab. The receptors originated from an adult with an advanced solid tumor such as melanoma, head and neck, liver or kidney cancer.

Notes on this clone: Other DNA sequences in this sample translate to the same CDR3. The chain couples TRBV7-2 to TRBJ2-7; maybe TRBD2 (6 bases). V was shortened by 8 bases and J by 0 bases, with 8 bases between the two germline ends. The CDR3 spans 12 residues. The germline gives CDR1 SGHTA, CDR2 FQGNSA. CDR3 region: CASGGTSYEQYF. In DNA, the CDR3 is TGTGCCAGCGGCGGGACCTCCTACGAGCAGTACTTC.

The V gene is TRBV6-1, the J gene TRBJ1-6; the match to TRBD1 covers 8 bases. The CDR3 extends over 14 amino acids. Germline values: CDR1 MNHNS, CDR2 SASEGT. Trimming took 10 bases from V and 10 from J; bases not matched to a gene: 12. DNA for the CDR3: TGTGCCACTTCGGAGACAGGGGCTTGGTCACCCCTCCACTTT. Its protein product is CATSETGAWSPLHF.

This chain connects TRBV9 to TRBJ2-5, with 8 bases fitting TRBD2. This CDR3 is built from 17 residues. The germline V gene encodes CDR1 SGDLS and CDR2 YYNGEE. J was trimmed by 2 bases and V by 0 bases; bases with no gene match: 9. The CDR3 region is CASSVAGAGAGQETQYF. Here the CDR3 DNA reads TGTGCCAGCAGCGTAGCGGGAGCGGGGGCCGGGCAAGAGACCCAGTACTTC.

This clone was detected once. V gene TRBV30 combines with J gene TRBJ1-4; perhaps TRBD1 as D (6 bases). From germline, CDR1 is GTSNPN and CDR2 SVGIG (reference sequence). This CDR3 has 13 amino acids. V lost 2 bases, J lost 4 bases, and 8 bases lay in between. DNA for the CDR3: TGTGCCTGGAGTAGGGGGGGTAATGAAAAACTGTTTTTT. Its translation is CAWSRGGNEKLFF.

This clone was observed a few times. J is TRBJ2-7 and V is TRBV19; D is undetermined. The CDR3 has 12 amino acids. Germline V gene sequence: CDR1 LNHDA, CDR2 SQIVND (reference sequence). Trimming took 3 bases from V and 2 from J, leaving 5 bases between them. CDR3: CASSISPYEQYF. CDR3 in DNA: TGTGCCAGTAGTATTTCCCCCTACGAGCAGTACTTC.

The chain recombines TRBV7-9 with TRBJ2-1; D ambiguous. The CDR3 spans 11 residues. Trimming pared 0 bases from V and 7 bases from J, leaving 1 base between. Germline CDR1 is SEHNR and CDR2 is FQNEAQ (reference sequence). CDR3 amino acids: CASSLANEQFF. CDR3 nucleotides: TGTGCCAGCAGCTTAGCGAATGAGCAGTTCTTC.

This chain connects TRBV6-5 to TRBJ1-2; no definite D call. This CDR3 contains 14 residues. The V end was cut by 0 bases, the J end by 6 bases, with 11 bases between. In germline, CDR1 is MNHEY, CDR2 SVGAGI. CDR3 in amino acids: CASSYSIGGNGYTF. The CDR3 region has the DNA TGTGCCAGCAGTTACTCGATCGGCGGGAATGGCTACACCTTC.

This clone was recorded a few times. This chain connects TRBV9 to TRBJ1-5; a possible D gene is TRBD1 (6 bases). V dropped 3 bases and J dropped 5 bases, with 12 bases sitting between them. Germline assignment: CDR1 SGDLS and CDR2 YYNGEE. The length of the CDR3 is 14 residues. This CDR3 reads CASSGDMGHQPQHF. In DNA, the CDR3 is TGTGCCAGCAGCGGGGACATGGGGCATCAGCCCCAGCATTTT.

V is TRBV5-1 and J is TRBJ2-7; D could derive from TRBD1 or TRBD2 (5 bases each). Trimming took 4 bases from V and 0 from J, leaving 20 bases between them. Germline-derived CDR1 and CDR2 are SGHRS and YFSETQ. This CDR3 has 17 amino acids. The CDR3 region is CASSLPPRDLLSYEQYF. CDR3 sequence (DNA): TGCGCCAGCAGCCTTCCGCCCCGGGACCTCCTCTCCTACGAGCAGTACTTC.

This chain uses TRBV28 with TRBJ1-5, with 7 bases lining up with TRBD1. Trimming removed 3 bases from V and 3 bases from J; junction bases left unmatched: 2. Germline V CDR1 and CDR2: MDHEN, SYDVKM. CDR3 length: 14 residues. CDR3 amino acids: CASSLTGYNQPQHF. CDR3 bases: TGTGCCAGCAGTTTGACAGGGTACAATCAGCCCCAGCATTTT.

J is TRBJ2-7 and V is TRBV4-2; 9 nucleotides line up with TRBD2. CDR1 and CDR2 from the germline V gene are LGHNA and YNFKEQ. This CDR3 spans 16 amino acids. V gave up 0 bases and J gave up 4 bases; unmatched junction bases: 7. CDR3 sequence (DNA): TGTGCCAGCAGCCAAGAGGTGGCGGGGGGGCCATACGAGCAGTACTTC. As protein: CASSQEVAGGPYEQYF.

The chain recombines TRBV4-1 with TRBJ2-1; 10 bases align to TRBD2. Looked up from germline, CDR1 is MGHRA and CDR2 is YSYEKL. The CDR3 covers 16 residues. V trimming: 5 bases; J trimming: 8 bases; junction bases outside the gene matches: 12. The CDR3 reads CASSARYSGGVHEQFF. The CDR3 bases are TGCGCCAGCAGCGCTCGGTACAGCGGGGGGGTTCATGAGCAGTTCTTC.

The chain combines TRBV7-9 with TRBJ2-7, with D possibly being TRBD2 (5 bases). The CDR3 sequence is 15 residues long. Trimming cost V 3 bases and J 7 bases, with 19 bases left between them. Germline V lookup: CDR1 SEHNR, CDR2 FQNEAQ (reference sequence). CDR3 in DNA: TGTGCCAGCAGCTTCCCAAACGTCCAAGGCGGGGAGCAGTACTTC. Its protein product is CASSFPNVQGGEQYF. The entire variable domain, with the rest obtained from reference TRBV7-9 and TRBJ2-7, is as follows: DTGVSQNPRHKITKRGQNVTFRCDPISEHNRLYWYRQTLGQGPEFLTYFQNEAQLEKSRLLSDRFSAERPKGSFSTLEIQRTEQGDSAMYLCASSFPNVQGGEQYFGPGTRLTVT.

This chain uses TRBV7-3 with TRBJ2-1; D is unresolved. Germline V gives CDR1 SGHTA, CDR2 FQGTGA. The CDR3 extends over 14 amino acids. V was shortened by 0 bases and J by 7 bases, with 10 bases between the two germline ends. The CDR3, as DNA: TGTGCCAGCAGCTTAACAGGAGAGCTGAATGAGCAGTTCTTC. Its protein product is CASSLTGELNEQFF.

V gene TRBV7-9 combines with J gene TRBJ2-5; the match to TRBD2 covers 7 bases. Trimming cost V 1 base and J 2 bases; bases outside gene matches: 7. CDR3 length: 16 amino acids. Germline V gives CDR1 SEHNR, CDR2 FQNEAQ (reference sequence). CDR3 coding DNA: TGTGCCAGCAGCTTAGTACAGCGGGGTATGCAAGAGACCCAGTACTTC. Translated, it gives CASSLVQRGMQETQYF.

The chain is built from TRBV7-9 and TRBJ2-1; a possible D gene is TRBD1 (6 bases). CDR3 length: 18 residues. The V gene's germline CDR1 is SEHNR and CDR2 FQNEAQ (reference sequence). The V end was cut by 0 bases, the J end by 5 bases, with 20 bases between. The CDR3 nucleotides read TGTGCCAGCAGCTTAGCCTCGGGTGTGGGACAAAGAAACAATGAGCAGTTCTTC. Translated, it gives CASSLASGVGQRNNEQFF.

This clone was counted once. The CDR3: CASSYRLNTEAFF. The CDR3 nucleotides read TGTGCCAGCAGTTACCGGCTGAACACTGAAGCTTTCTTT. This chain uses TRBV6-5 with TRBJ1-1; D gene uncertain. V was clipped by 2 bases and J by 0 bases, with 4 bases between them. The CDR3 extends over 13 amino acids. In germline, CDR1 is MNHEY, CDR2 SVGAGI.

J is TRBJ2-7 and V is TRBV4-3; 7 nucleotides match TRBD2. The V gene's germline CDR1 is LGHNA and CDR2 YSLEER. The CDR3 loop spans 13 amino acids. The V segment lost 5 bases and the J segment 3 bases; nucleotides outside the gene matches: 4. The CDR3 loop is CASSTTGGYEQYF. For the CDR3, the DNA is TGCGCCAGCAGCACAACGGGGGGCTACGAGCAGTACTTC.

This chain uses TRBV10-3 with TRBJ2-1; no definite D call. The CDR3 sequence is 12 residues long. The V end was cut by 2 bases, the J end by 6 bases, with 5 bases between. Germline V lookup: CDR1 ENHRY, CDR2 SYGVKD. CDR3 DNA sequence: TGTGCCATCAGTGAGATAGGCAATGAGCAGTTCTTC. Protein sequence: CAISEIGNEQFF.

The V call is TRBV19, the J call TRBJ2-7; D is uncertain. Germline V gives CDR1 LNHDA, CDR2 SQIVND (reference sequence). The CDR3 is made up of 13 amino acids. V was cut by 1 base and J by 6 bases, with 10 bases left in between. CDR3 loop: CASSIGGSGEQYF. Here the CDR3 DNA reads TGTGCCAGTAGTATAGGAGGATCGGGCGAGCAGTACTTC.

This chain joins TRBV7-6 and TRBJ2-3; D is unresolved. The CDR3 is 17 amino acids. CDR1 and CDR2 from the germline V gene are SGHVS and FNYEAQ. Trimming removed 6 bases at V and 4 bases at J, with 23 bases between. The CDR3: CASSPTPVGYYPDTQYF. The CDR3, as DNA: TGTGCCAGCAGTCCTACCCCAGTGGGGTATTATCCAGATACGCAGTATTTT. Full variable domain (outside the CDR3, taken from reference TRBV7-6 and TRBJ2-3): GAGVSQSPRYKVTKRGQDVALRCDPISGHVSLYWYRQALGQGPEFLTYFNYEAQQDKSGLPNDRFSAERPEGSISTLTIQRTEQRDSAMYRCASSPTPVGYYPDTQYFGPGTRLTVL.

This clone has only a few counts. The rearrangement joins TRBV9 to TRBJ2-1; a possible D gene is TRBD2 (6 bases). V lost 1 base to trimming and J lost 6 bases, with 14 bases between them. Germline V gene data show CDR1 as SGDLS and CDR2 as YYNGEE. The CDR3 length is 15 residues. CDR3: CASSVFGGTGNEQFF. CDR3 nucleotides: TGTGCCAGCAGCGTATTCGGGGGAACGGGCAATGAGCAGTTCTTC.